This TCR beta chain is from a study of blood T cell repertoires in COVID-19. V shed 8 bases and J shed 0 bases, with 13 bases lying between them. Per the germline V gene, CDR1 is SEHNR and CDR2 is FQNEAQ (reference sequence). The CDR3 covers 14 residues. As processed by the authors: Counts of nucleated cells, estimated from reference gene primer amplification, were obtained. The table came from immunoSEQ multiplex PCR; TCRdb's copy has only in-frame clones and leaves some out. For V, J and clone size, that table is used; D and trimming come from the DNA. This sample yields about 350,000 clones, of which around nine tenths are seen a single time; approximately 0.97% belongs to the top ten. The participants were between roughly 18 and 90 years old and came from fewer than 25 US areas.

Sequenced material: PBMCs or T cells enriched from blood (not recorded which). This chain uses TRBV7-9 with TRBJ1-2; tentative D call: TRBD1 (5 bases). The TCR was taken from a woman aged 25 to 39 who had been exposed to COVID-19. The CDR3 coding sequence is TGTGCCAGCTGGACATCCGGGTCTAACTATGGCTACACCTTC. This sequence encodes CASWTSGSNYGYTF.